These T cell receptor beta chains were read from a single sample in a study of control samples from healthy donors and cancer patients. Clones were read by immunoSEQ multiplex PCR, and TCRdb kept only the in-frame ones, dropping some. The data show some 120,000 clones, approximately 90% seen once. Sequenced input: blood. These receptors all come from a woman between 65 and 79 years old in good health. Each CDR3 is given with its conserved first and last residue. D genes are given only for firm matches.

>TRBV11-2|13|.|TRBJ2-7
CASSFEPSGEQYF
>TRBV3-1/TRBV3-2|15|.|TRBJ2-5
CASSQGNTFQETQYF
>TRBV7-6|16|TRBD2|TRBJ2-1
CASSRTSGGTLNEQFF
>TRBV7-2|18|TRBD1|TRBJ2-5
CASSLARDRVPRPETQYF
>TRBV5-6|13|.|TRBJ1-1
CASSSTENTEAFF
>TRBV29-1|13|.|TRBJ1-4
CSALGYTNEKLFF
>TRBV19|15|TRBD1|TRBJ1-5
CASRDRGPGNQPQHF
>TRBV6-5|14|TRBD1|TRBJ1-5
CASSSTGEVSPQHF
>TRBV10-3|15|.|TRBJ1-2
CAISETAGAVYGYTF
>TRBV7-9|12|.|TRBJ2-2
CASSLAAGELFF
>TRBV19|14|.|TRBJ2-3
CASSQVAMADTQYF
>TRBV19|15|.|TRBJ1-4
CASSIGGTKAEKLFF
>TRBV6-2/TRBV6-3|21|.|TRBJ1-6
CASSYSKQAAGMRPINSPLHF
>TRBV6-5|13|.|TRBJ1-1
CASSKRSYTEAFF
>TRBV7-9|11|.|TRBJ2-1
CASSFRNEQFF
>TRBV9|15|.|TRBJ2-2
CASSVRSGNTGELFF
>TRBV21-1|16|.|TRBJ2-5
CASSDTPGQGRETQYF
>TRBV5-6|13|.|TRBJ2-3
CASSPGFADTQYF
>TRBV3-1/TRBV3-2|14|.|TRBJ1-2
CASSQDISSSGYTF
>TRBV19|12|.|TRBJ1-4
CAVGGQGEKLFF
>TRBV7-3|15|.|TRBJ1-3
CASSPMGPGGNTIYF
>TRBV12-5|15|.|TRBJ2-1
CASGSPQVTYNEQFF
>TRBV9|13|.|TRBJ2-7
CASSVGPSFEQYF
>TRBV19|16|TRBD1|TRBJ1-4
CASSVALGGLSEKLFF
>TRBV2|14|.|TRBJ2-1
CASSEMRTYNEQFF
>TRBV5-5|15|TRBD1|TRBJ2-7
CASSSQGISSYEQYF
>TRBV2|14|.|TRBJ1-5
CASKIGGRNQPQHF
>TRBV29-1|12|.|TRBJ2-3
CSVEMDGQTQYF